These T cell receptor beta chains were read from a single sample in a study of T cell changes during pregnancy in multiple sclerosis. Libraries were prepared by immunoSEQ multiplex PCR; TCRdb keeps only in-frame clonotypes and omits some of them. The sample includes 90,000 to 150,000 clones, approximately 95% of them seen just once. The material sequenced was peripheral blood, taken before pregnancy. These receptors were collected from a female donor with multiple sclerosis, enrolled in a pregnancy study. Both conserved end residues are part of each CDR3. The D gene is left open where the match is weak. Clone size is given for some rows only: seen once, a few or many times, or a class if the clone is expanded.

cdr3_nt: TGTGCCAGCAGCAGGACAGGGGCCCCCTACGAGCAGTACTTC
cdr3_aa: CASSRTGAPYEQYF
v_call: TRBV28
clone_size: once
d_call: TRBD1
j_call: TRBJ2-7

cdr3_nt: TGTGCCAGCAGGGACAGCTACACTGAAGCTTTCTTT
cdr3_aa: CASRDSYTEAFF
v_call: TRBV6-5
clone_size: .
d_call: .
j_call: TRBJ1-1

cdr3_nt: TGTGCCAGCAGCCAAGACCCAGGGAGGACCTACAATGAGCAGTTCTTC
cdr3_aa: CASSQDPGRTYNEQFF
v_call: TRBV4-2
clone_size: .
d_call: .
j_call: TRBJ2-1

cdr3_nt: TGTGCCAGCAGTGGGGCAGGGGCCCCACTAACGTGGGGCTACACCTTC
cdr3_aa: CASSGAGAPLTWGYTF
v_call: TRBV27
clone_size: .
d_call: .
j_call: TRBJ1-2

cdr3_nt: TGTGCCAGCTCACCAGGCGGGAGGGACTCCTACGAGCAGTACTTC
cdr3_aa: CASSPGGRDSYEQYF
v_call: TRBV18
clone_size: .
d_call: TRBD2
j_call: TRBJ2-7

cdr3_nt: TGCGCCAGCAGCCAAGGATTCGGGAGCGGGGGGGGCACCCGCCCCTACGAGCAGTACTTC
cdr3_aa: CASSQGFGSGGGTRPYEQYF
v_call: TRBV4-1
clone_size: .
d_call: TRBD2
j_call: TRBJ2-7

cdr3_nt: TGTGCCAGCAGCTACCGACTAGCGGTTTCCTACGAGCAGTACTTC
cdr3_aa: CASSYRLAVSYEQYF
v_call: TRBV7-2
clone_size: .
d_call: TRBD2
j_call: TRBJ2-7

cdr3_nt: TGTGCCAGCAGCCAGACACTGAACTATGGCTACACCTTC
cdr3_aa: CASSQTLNYGYTF
v_call: TRBV7-6
clone_size: few
d_call: .
j_call: TRBJ1-2

cdr3_nt: TGTGCCAGCAGTAAACCGGGACAGAACACCGGGGAGCTGTTTTTT
cdr3_aa: CASSKPGQNTGELFF
v_call: TRBV6-1
clone_size: .
d_call: .
j_call: TRBJ2-2

cdr3_nt: TGTGCCAGTGCAATTGGGACTTCCCGCTCCTACAATGAGCAGTTCTTC
cdr3_aa: CASAIGTSRSYNEQFF
v_call: TRBV28
clone_size: .
d_call: .
j_call: TRBJ2-1

cdr3_nt: TGTGCCGTAGAGGGCGTCCTTGGCTACACCTTC
cdr3_aa: CAVEGVLGYTF
v_call: TRBV7-3
clone_size: .
d_call: .
j_call: TRBJ1-2

cdr3_nt: TGTGCCAGCAGTTACTCTAGGACAGGGAGAGGTACTGAAGCTTTCTTT
cdr3_aa: CASSYSRTGRGTEAFF
v_call: TRBV6-6
clone_size: .
d_call: TRBD1
j_call: TRBJ1-1

cdr3_nt: TGTGCCAGCAGCGTAGGAGGAGGGTTCTCCTACAATGAGCAGTTCTTC
cdr3_aa: CASSVGGGFSYNEQFF
v_call: TRBV9
clone_size: .
d_call: .
j_call: TRBJ2-1

cdr3_nt: TGTGCCAGTAGCGCTTCTCCGGACGCAGGGGAGACCCAGTACTTC
cdr3_aa: CASSASPDAGETQYF
v_call: TRBV19
clone_size: once
d_call: .
j_call: TRBJ2-5

cdr3_nt: TGTGCCAGCAGCCCCGGGACAGGGGGCGGGGGTGAGCAGTTCTTC
cdr3_aa: CASSPGTGGGGEQFF
v_call: TRBV4-2
clone_size: .
d_call: TRBD1
j_call: TRBJ2-1

cdr3_nt: TGTGCCAGCAGCGGGACTAGCGGGTACACCGGGGAGCTGTTTTTT
cdr3_aa: CASSGTSGYTGELFF
v_call: TRBV2
clone_size: .
d_call: TRBD2
j_call: TRBJ2-2

cdr3_nt: TGTGCCACCAGCAGAGATGGTACTAGCGTAAATGAGCAGTTCTTC
cdr3_aa: CATSRDGTSVNEQFF
v_call: TRBV15
clone_size: .
d_call: TRBD2
j_call: TRBJ2-1

cdr3_nt: TGTGCCAGCAGCGATGGACAGGGGGCAGACTACACCTTC
cdr3_aa: CASSDGQGADYTF
v_call: TRBV21-1
clone_size: .
d_call: .
j_call: TRBJ1-2

cdr3_nt: TGTGCCAGCAGATTGACAGCTAACTATGGCTACACCTTC
cdr3_aa: CASRLTANYGYTF
v_call: TRBV6-5
clone_size: few
d_call: .
j_call: TRBJ1-2

cdr3_nt: TGTGCCAGCAGTGAAGAAAGGACAGAATACTACGAGCAGTACTTC
cdr3_aa: CASSEERTEYYEQYF
v_call: TRBV6-1
clone_size: .
d_call: .
j_call: TRBJ2-7

cdr3_nt: TGTGCCTGGAGTGTGTTGGGAGCCCCAGATACGCAGTATTTT
cdr3_aa: CAWSVLGAPDTQYF
v_call: TRBV30
clone_size: .
d_call: .
j_call: TRBJ2-3

cdr3_nt: TGTGCCAGCAGTTTAACCCCGGCGGCCTACAATGAGCAGTTCTTC
cdr3_aa: CASSLTPAAYNEQFF
v_call: TRBV27
clone_size: .
d_call: .
j_call: TRBJ2-1

cdr3_nt: TGTGCCAGCAGCCCAGGGGGCGCGGGAACTGAAGCTTTCTTT
cdr3_aa: CASSPGGAGTEAFF
v_call: TRBV14
clone_size: few
d_call: TRBD1
j_call: TRBJ1-1

cdr3_nt: TGCAGCGTTTTAGAATATAGCGGGGGGCTTTTCTACGAGCAGTACTTC
cdr3_aa: CSVLEYSGGLFYEQYF
v_call: TRBV29-1
clone_size: .
d_call: TRBD2
j_call: TRBJ2-7

cdr3_nt: TGTGCCAGCAGCTTAGGTAGCGGGAGCACCTTTTACGAGCAGTACTTC
cdr3_aa: CASSLGSGSTFYEQYF
v_call: TRBV7-9
clone_size: .
d_call: TRBD2
j_call: TRBJ2-7

cdr3_nt: TGTGCCAGCAGCTCCGGGGGAGACGAGCAGTACTTC
cdr3_aa: CASSSGGDEQYF
v_call: TRBV5-4
clone_size: .
d_call: .
j_call: TRBJ2-7

cdr3_nt: TGTGCCAGCAGTTTACCGAATCAGCCCCAGCATTTT
cdr3_aa: CASSLPNQPQHF
v_call: TRBV28
clone_size: .
d_call: .
j_call: TRBJ1-5

cdr3_nt: TGTGCCAGCTCACCACAGCGACAGGGGAACACTGAAGCTTTCTTT
cdr3_aa: CASSPQRQGNTEAFF
v_call: TRBV18
clone_size: .
d_call: TRBD1
j_call: TRBJ1-1

cdr3_nt: TGCGCCAGCAGCCTGGGACAGGGGAATTCACCCCTCCACTTT
cdr3_aa: CASSLGQGNSPLHF
v_call: TRBV4-1
clone_size: .
d_call: TRBD1
j_call: TRBJ1-6

cdr3_nt: TGTGCCAGCAGTTCTGAAGAGACCCAGTACTTC
cdr3_aa: CASSSEETQYF
v_call: TRBV6-6
clone_size: .
d_call: .
j_call: TRBJ2-5

cdr3_nt: TGTGCCAGTAGCCCCATGACAGCAACTGGCTACACCTTC
cdr3_aa: CASSPMTATGYTF
v_call: TRBV19
clone_size: .
d_call: .
j_call: TRBJ1-2

cdr3_nt: TGTGCCAGCAGTAGGGGTGAAGCTTTCTTT
cdr3_aa: CASSRGEAFF
v_call: TRBV6-1
clone_size: once
d_call: .
j_call: TRBJ1-1

cdr3_nt: TGTGCCAGCAGTTACTCGGGAGGGGTTATTCAAGAGACCCAGTACTTC
cdr3_aa: CASSYSGGVIQETQYF
v_call: TRBV6-5
clone_size: .
d_call: TRBD2
j_call: TRBJ2-5

cdr3_nt: TGTGCCAGCTCACCCCGGAGATCGGAGACCCAGTACTTC
cdr3_aa: CASSPRRSETQYF
v_call: TRBV18
clone_size: once
d_call: .
j_call: TRBJ2-5

cdr3_nt: TGTGCCAGTAGGTCCCAGGACAGTGGGAATCAGCCCCAGCATTTT
cdr3_aa: CASRSQDSGNQPQHF
v_call: TRBV19
clone_size: once
d_call: .
j_call: TRBJ1-5

cdr3_nt: TGTGCCAGCAGTTACTCGTCCTCGTACAATGAGCAGTTCTTC
cdr3_aa: CASSYSSSYNEQFF
v_call: TRBV6-5
clone_size: .
d_call: .
j_call: TRBJ2-1

cdr3_nt: TGTGCCAGCAGGGCGGACAGGGGGAATCAGCCCCAGCATTTT
cdr3_aa: CASRADRGNQPQHF
v_call: TRBV2
clone_size: .
d_call: TRBD1
j_call: TRBJ1-5

cdr3_nt: TGTGCCAGCAGCTTGGTCCTCCCGACGAGAGGGGAAAAACTGTTTTTT
cdr3_aa: CASSLVLPTRGEKLFF
v_call: TRBV5-5
clone_size: .
d_call: .
j_call: TRBJ1-4

cdr3_nt: TGTGCCAGCAGCCTCTACGGGGCAGGGGGCGAGCAGTACTTC
cdr3_aa: CASSLYGAGGEQYF
v_call: TRBV7-2
clone_size: .
d_call: TRBD1
j_call: TRBJ2-7

cdr3_nt: TGTGCCAGCAGCGCTGGGGGCAGGTACACCGGGGAGCTGTTTTTT
cdr3_aa: CASSAGGRYTGELFF
v_call: TRBV7-2
clone_size: .
d_call: .
j_call: TRBJ2-2

cdr3_nt: TGTGCCAGCAGCTTCAAGGTTTCGGGAGGGTACGAGCAGTACTTC
cdr3_aa: CASSFKVSGGYEQYF
v_call: TRBV11-2
clone_size: .
d_call: TRBD2
j_call: TRBJ2-7

cdr3_nt: TGTGCCTGGACCCTGAAGAGACTAGCGGGGGCCCACCGTTCGGAGACCCAGTACTTC
cdr3_aa: CAWTLKRLAGAHRSETQYF
v_call: TRBV30
clone_size: .
d_call: TRBD2
j_call: TRBJ2-5

cdr3_nt: TGTGCCAGCAGCCAAGTTCTAAGCGCGCCCACAGATACGCAGTATTTT
cdr3_aa: CASSQVLSAPTDTQYF
v_call: TRBV4-2
clone_size: once
d_call: .
j_call: TRBJ2-3

cdr3_nt: TGTGCCAGCAGCTTAGGACAGGGACCCTATGGCTACACCTTC
cdr3_aa: CASSLGQGPYGYTF
v_call: TRBV5-6
clone_size: .
d_call: TRBD1
j_call: TRBJ1-2

cdr3_nt: TGTGCCATCAGTGAGTCAGAGCGGGAGAGCACCGGGGAGCTGTTTTTT
cdr3_aa: CAISESERESTGELFF
v_call: TRBV10-3
clone_size: .
d_call: TRBD2
j_call: TRBJ2-2

cdr3_nt: TGTGCCTGGAGACGGGGGACGTGGAACACTGAAGCTTTCTTT
cdr3_aa: CAWRRGTWNTEAFF
v_call: TRBV30
clone_size: once
d_call: .
j_call: TRBJ1-1

cdr3_nt: TGTGCCAGCAGCCCCTTGGGGGAGACAGGGATCCACAATGAGCAGTTCTTC
cdr3_aa: CASSPLGETGIHNEQFF
v_call: TRBV5-4
clone_size: .
d_call: TRBD1
j_call: TRBJ2-1

cdr3_nt: TGTGCCTGGAGCGACAGGGACACTGAAGCTTTCTTT
cdr3_aa: CAWSDRDTEAFF
v_call: TRBV30
clone_size: .
d_call: TRBD1
j_call: TRBJ1-1

cdr3_nt: TGTGCCAGCAGTCCCACTAGCCAACGAAGGACCTACGAGCAGTACTTC
cdr3_aa: CASSPTSQRRTYEQYF
v_call: TRBV27
clone_size: .
d_call: .
j_call: TRBJ2-7

cdr3_nt: TGTGCCAGCAGTTTGTACGACAAAGTGGGAGAGACCCAGTACTTC
cdr3_aa: CASSLYDKVGETQYF
v_call: TRBV28
clone_size: .
d_call: .
j_call: TRBJ2-5